The 26 T cell receptor beta chains listed next were all sequenced from one sample in a study of T cells after yellow fever vaccination. TCRdb passed the 5' RACE reads through MiXCR, listing each CDR3 protein once. The table has just under 600,000 distinct CDR3 sequences, around an eighth seen once. This specimen was PBMCs, taken on the day of the yellow fever booster vaccination. These receptor sequences come from a man between 25 and 39 years old who received the YFV17D yellow fever vaccine.

The rearrangement links TRBV4-3 to TRBJ2-5; perhaps TRBD1 as D (5 bases). Trimming took off 0 bases at V and 2 bases at J, with 13 bases between the two ends. This CDR3 spans 16 amino acids. The germline V gene has CDR1 LGHNA and CDR2 YSLEER. The CDR3 protein is CASSQDISGQQETQYF. DNA of the CDR3: TGCGCCAGCAGCCAAGATATATCAGGGCAGCAAGAGACCCAGTACTTC.

The CDR3 region is CASSFLAGSSYEQYF. CDR3 coding DNA: TGTGCCAGCAGTTTTCTAGCGGGCAGCTCCTACGAGCAGTACTTC. This sequence joins TRBV27 and TRBJ2-7, with 8 bases aligning to TRBD2. The V segment lost 3 bases and the J segment 0 bases; nucleotides outside the gene matches: 4. Germline CDR1 is MNHEY and CDR2 is SMNVEV (reference sequence). The CDR3 spans 15 residues.

This clonotype came up many times. This chain links TRBV20-1 with TRBJ2-7; 15 bases are a match to TRBD2. Germline V gene sequence: CDR1 DFQATT, CDR2 SNEGSKA (reference sequence). V was clipped by 5 bases and J by 3 bases; unmatched bases: 5. CDR3 length: 15 amino acids. This CDR3 is CSAPGLAGGGYEQYF. The CDR3 coding sequence is TGCAGTGCTCCGGGACTAGCGGGGGGAGGCTACGAGCAGTACTTC.

This clonotype was counted once. V is TRBV27 and J is TRBJ2-7; D is uncertain. V lost 5 bases and J lost 0, with 11 bases in between. The CDR3 sequence is 14 residues long. Looked up from germline, CDR1 is MNHEY and CDR2 is SMNVEV (reference sequence). For the CDR3, the DNA is TGTGCCAGCAGTGTGGACGCGGTCTCCTACGAGCAGTACTTC. Its translation is CASSVDAVSYEQYF.

This clonotype has only a few counts. The chain employs TRBV7-2 and TRBJ2-2, with D unresolved. Germline V gene lookup returns CDR1 SGHTA and CDR2 FQGNSA. V gave up 6 bases and J gave up 1 base, with 15 bases separating them. The CDR3 has 16 residues. The CDR3 sequence is CASSSYAVQNTGELFF. The CDR3 DNA reads TGTGCCAGCAGTTCTTATGCGGTACAGAACACCGGGGAGCTGTTTTTT.

This clonotype appeared a few times. This chain connects TRBV28 to TRBJ2-1; 8 bases are shared with TRBD2. From germline, CDR1 is MDHEN and CDR2 SYDVKM. The CDR3 runs to 14 residues. The V and J ends lost 5 bases and 9 bases, in that order; junction bases with no gene match: 9. The chain's CDR3 is CASSAGLVYGEQFF. CDR3 in DNA: TGTGCCAGCAGTGCGGGACTAGTTTACGGTGAGCAGTTCTTC.

The V gene is TRBV5-4, the J gene TRBJ2-1; D is unclear. CDR3 length equals 16 residues. Between the trimmed V and J ends, which lost 7 bases and 3 bases, there was a span of 20 bases. CDR1 and CDR2 (germline): SGHNT, YYREEE (reference sequence). CDR3 DNA sequence: TGTGCCAGCGGCCCTGAGGCGTCGACCTTCTACAATGAGCAGTTCTTC. Encoded protein: CASGPEASTFYNEQFF.

The table lists this clonotype with many counts. One end of the junction varies from germline; a read error may be responsible. This sequence joins TRBV7-2 and TRBJ2-5, with 7 bases identical to TRBD1. Germline CDR1 SGHTA, CDR2 FQGNSA. There are 13 residues in the CDR3. CDR3: CASSRGTEETQYF. The CDR3 DNA is TGCGCCAGCAGCCGAGGGACAGAAGAGACCCAGTACTTC.

The rearrangement joins TRBV4-3 to TRBJ2-1; TRBD1 might be the D (5 bases). The ends were cut back, 1 base at V and 3 bases at J, with 10 bases in the middle. The germline CDR1 and CDR2 sequences are LGHNA and YSLEER. This CDR3 spans 15 amino acids. This CDR3 is CASSQGGEDYNEQFF. CDR3 sequence (DNA): TGCGCCAGCAGCCAAGGGGGCGAGGACTACAATGAGCAGTTCTTC.

J is TRBJ1-2 and V is TRBV5-8, with 7 bases that match TRBD1. The CDR3 runs to 14 residues. Trimming cost V 4 bases and J 8 bases; bases outside gene matches: 11. Germline lookup yields CDR1 SGHTS and CDR2 YDEGEE. This chain's CDR3 is CASSITTGTMGYTF. The CDR3 nucleotides are TGTGCCAGCAGCATTACGACAGGGACTATGGGCTACACCTTC.

This clonotype was counted between two and nine times. This rearrangement joins TRBV29-1 to TRBJ2-1; D is ambiguous. This CDR3 comprises 10 residues. The V gene lost 8 bases and the J gene lost 3 bases, with 5 bases spanning the gap. The germline gives CDR1 SQVTM, CDR2 ANQGSEA. CDR3 residues: CSYHYNEQFF. CDR3 DNA: TGCAGCTACCACTACAATGAGCAGTTCTTC.

The chain employs TRBV28 and TRBJ2-7, with a tentative D call TRBD1 (5 bases). CDR1 is MDHEN and CDR2 is SYDVKM in the germline V gene. The V end lost 8 bases, the J end lost 7 bases, and 6 bases lay between the germline ends. The CDR3 loop spans 9 amino acids. The CDR3 sequence: CASGAEQYF. The CDR3 DNA follows: TGTGCCAGCGGGGCTGAGCAGTACTTC. The entire variable domain, with the rest obtained from reference TRBV28 and TRBJ2-7, is as follows: DVKVTQSSRYLVKRTGEKVFLECVQDMDHENMFWYRQDPGLGLRLIYFSYDVKMKEKGDIPEGYSVSREKKERFSLILESASTNQTSMYLCASGAEQYFGPGTRLTVT.

The chain's CDR3 is CSATGVGRTGWDFLGGRNEQYF. The CDR3 DNA is TGCAGCGCAACCGGGGTGGGTCGGACAGGCTGGGATTTCCTTGGCGGGAGGAACGAGCAGTACTTC. The chain joins TRBV29-1 to TRBJ2-7; TRBD2 might be the D (8 bases). Germline values: CDR1 SQVTM, CDR2 ANQGSEA. This CDR3 has 22 amino acids. V gave up 7 bases and J gave up 5 bases, with 45 bases separating them.

This clonotype has only a few counts. V usage is TRBV27 and J usage is TRBJ2-7, with TRBD2 matching over 7 bases. This CDR3 region has 11 residues. The trim removed 10 bases at V and 7 bases at J, leaving 7 bases unmatched. The V gene's germline CDR1 is MNHEY and CDR2 SMNVEV (reference sequence). The CDR3 nucleotides read TGTGCCACCCGATGGGGGGGAGAGCAGTACTTC. Protein sequence: CATRWGGEQYF.

The chain has TRBV23-1 and TRBJ1-1; 7 bases are a match to TRBD1. TRBV23-1 is an open reading frame whose function is uncertain. The junction had 6 bases not matched to a gene; V was cut back by 1 base and J by 1 base. The CDR3 is 16 amino acids. The CDR3 DNA sequence: TGCGCCAGCAGTCAATTTTTACGACAGGGGAACACTGAAGCTTTCTTT. Encoded protein: CASSQFLRQGNTEAFF.

The chain couples TRBV9 to TRBJ2-1; D unresolved. Germline loops: CDR1 SGDLS, CDR2 YYNGEE. The ends were cut back, 3 bases at V and 6 bases at J, with 10 bases in the middle. The CDR3 is 13 amino acids. The CDR3 region is CASSARPVNEQFF. The CDR3 DNA follows: TGTGCCAGCAGCGCCCGACCAGTCAATGAGCAGTTCTTC. Using reference TRBV9 and TRBJ2-1 for the parts outside the CDR3, the full variable domain is DSGVTQTPKHLITATGQRVTLRCSPRSGDLSVYWYQQSLDQGLQFLIQYYNGEERAKGNILERFSAQQFPDLHSELNLSSLELGDSALYFCASSARPVNEQFFGPGTRLTVL.

The V gene is TRBV7-2, the J gene TRBJ2-2; D is possibly TRBD1 (7 bases). V lost 5 bases, J lost 7 bases, and 17 bases lay in between. The CDR3 is 15 residues long. Germline-derived CDR1 and CDR2 are SGHTA and FQGNSA. The CDR3 loop reads CASSLGGGEVGELFF. CDR3 nucleotide sequence: TGTGCCAGCAGCCTCGGAGGGGGCGAGGTCGGGGAGCTGTTTTTT.

This clonotype was seen more than once but under ten times. J is TRBJ2-7 and V is TRBV12-3 or TRBV12-4, with TRBD2 matching 10 bases. The CDR3 covers 17 residues. J was trimmed by 1 base and V by 6 bases; bases with no gene match: 12. This chain's CDR3 is CASRKQLRTSGSYEQYF. The CDR3 DNA is TGTGCCAGCAGGAAACAGCTCAGGACTAGCGGATCCTACGAGCAGTACTTC.

The chain has TRBV12-3 or TRBV12-4 and TRBJ2-5, with D possibly being TRBD2 (5 bases). The CDR3 sequence is 13 residues long. The ends were cut back, 5 bases at V and 4 bases at J, with 11 bases in the middle. The CDR3 coding sequence is TGTGCCAGCAGTAAGCGGAGAGCAGAGACCCAGTACTTC. Residues: CASSKRRAETQYF.

This clonotype was counted only a few times. The V and J genes are TRBV29-1 and TRBJ2-3, with TRBD2 as a possible D gene (5 bases). This CDR3 region has 15 residues. Germline V gene data show CDR1 as SQVTM and CDR2 as ANQGSEA. Trimming took off 7 bases at V and 0 bases at J, with 17 bases between the two ends. CDR3 sequence: CSAVNPRGSTDTQYF. For the CDR3, the DNA is TGCAGCGCCGTCAACCCCCGCGGGAGCACAGATACGCAGTATTTT.

This clonotype has just a few counts. CDR3 in DNA: TGTGCCACCCCGAGCGGGAGGAAATCCTACAATGAGCAGTTCTTC. As protein: CATPSGRKSYNEQFF. The genes are TRBV21-1 and TRBJ2-1; TRBD2, the D gene given by the table, was not confirmed from the DNA. TRBV21-1 is reported as a pseudogene. The CDR3 is 15 amino acids.

V gene TRBV18 combines with J gene TRBJ2-5; TRBD1 aligns across 8 bases. This CDR3 has 16 residues. Germline values: CDR1 KGHSH, CDR2 LQKENI. Germline trimming cut 2 bases from V and 1 base from J; bases unmatched to any gene: 6. The CDR3 spells CASSPNGQGGQETQYF. CDR3 DNA: TGTGCCAGCTCACCAAACGGACAGGGTGGCCAAGAGACCCAGTACTTC.

This clonotype was observed a handful of times. For the CDR3, the DNA is TGTGCCAGCAGTGTAGGGGGTCCGCAAGAGACCCAGTACTTC. It encodes CASSVGGPQETQYF. This rearrangement joins TRBV12-3 or TRBV12-4 to TRBJ2-5; D is possibly TRBD1 (6 bases). The CDR3 is 14 amino acids. Trimming left V 5 bases short and J 2 bases short, with 12 bases between.

A few counts support this clonotype. The chain combines TRBV29-1 with TRBJ1-4, with D possibly TRBD1 on 5 matching bases. The CDR3 loop spans 13 amino acids. V was trimmed by 3 bases and J by 5 bases, leaving 10 bases between them. Germline V gene lookup returns CDR1 SQVTM and CDR2 ANQGSEA. The CDR3 sequence is CSVDGGLNEKLFF. The CDR3 coding sequence is TGCAGCGTTGACGGGGGGTTGAATGAAAAACTGTTTTTT.

This clonotype has only a few counts. The V gene is TRBV6-4, the J gene TRBJ2-7, with 8 bases identical to TRBD1. After removal of 4 bases from V and 3 bases from J, the junction contained 8 bases not matched to a gene. Germline CDR1 is MRHNA and CDR2 is SNTAGT. This CDR3 comprises 15 residues. The CDR3 region has the DNA TGTGCCAGCAGTGGTCCGGACAGGGAGGTCTACGAGCAGTACTTC. This codes for CASSGPDREVYEQYF.

This clonotype showed up just a few times. V and J are TRBV5-5 and TRBJ2-6; D possibly matches TRBD1 or TRBD2 (5 bases each). The germline CDR1 and CDR2 sequences are SGHKS and YYEKEE (reference sequence). The CDR3 sequence is 17 residues long. V lost 0 bases to trimming and J lost 3 bases, with 13 bases between them. CDR3 nucleotide sequence: TGTGCCAGCAGCTTGGAGGGGAGTGCTTTTGGGGCCAACGTCCTGACTTTC. It translates to CASSLEGSAFGANVLTF.